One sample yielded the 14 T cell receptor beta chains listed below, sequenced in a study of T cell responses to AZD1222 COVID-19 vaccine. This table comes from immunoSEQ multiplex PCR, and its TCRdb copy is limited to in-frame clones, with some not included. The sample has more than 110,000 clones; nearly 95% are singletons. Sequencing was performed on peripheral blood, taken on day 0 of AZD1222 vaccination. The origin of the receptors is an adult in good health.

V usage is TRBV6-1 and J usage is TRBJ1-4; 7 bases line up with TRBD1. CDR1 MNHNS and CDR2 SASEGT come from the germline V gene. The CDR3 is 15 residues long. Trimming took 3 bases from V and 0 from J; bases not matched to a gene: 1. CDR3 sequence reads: CASSDRGATNEKLFF. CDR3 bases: TGTGCCAGCAGTGACAGGGGGGCAACTAATGAAAAACTGTTTTTT.

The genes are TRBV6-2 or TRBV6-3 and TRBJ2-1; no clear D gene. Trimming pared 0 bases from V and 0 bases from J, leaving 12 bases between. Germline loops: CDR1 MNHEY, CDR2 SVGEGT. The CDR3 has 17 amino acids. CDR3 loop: CASSYSTDVSSYNEQFF. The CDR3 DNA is TGTGCCAGCAGTTACTCGACGGACGTGAGCTCCTACAATGAGCAGTTCTTC.

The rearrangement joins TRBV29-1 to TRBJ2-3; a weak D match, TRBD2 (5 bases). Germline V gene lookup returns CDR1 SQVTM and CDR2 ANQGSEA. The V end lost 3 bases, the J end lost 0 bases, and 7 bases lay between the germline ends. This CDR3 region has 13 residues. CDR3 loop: CSVDTGSTDTQYF. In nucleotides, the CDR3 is TGCAGCGTTGATACGGGGAGCACAGATACGCAGTATTTT.

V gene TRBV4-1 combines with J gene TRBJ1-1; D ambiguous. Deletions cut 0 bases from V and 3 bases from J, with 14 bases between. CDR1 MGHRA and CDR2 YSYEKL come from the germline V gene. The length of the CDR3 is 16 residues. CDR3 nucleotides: TGCGCCAGCAGCCAAGATAATATGGGTAGGCACACTGAAGCTTTCTTT. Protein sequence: CASSQDNMGRHTEAFF.

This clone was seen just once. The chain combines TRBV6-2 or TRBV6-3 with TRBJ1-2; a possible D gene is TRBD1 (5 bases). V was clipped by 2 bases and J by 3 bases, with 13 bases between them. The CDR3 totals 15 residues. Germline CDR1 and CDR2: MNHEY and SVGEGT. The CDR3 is CASSYRPSGDYGYTF. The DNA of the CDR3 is TGTGCCAGCAGTTACCGGCCATCGGGGGACTATGGCTACACCTTC.

The CDR3 sequence: CASSLNPGLADYEQYF. The DNA of the CDR3 is TGTGCCAGCAGCTTGAACCCGGGACTAGCGGATTACGAGCAGTACTTC. V and J are TRBV5-4 and TRBJ2-7, with 11 nucleotides matching TRBD2. The CDR3 runs to 16 residues. Germline loops: CDR1 SGHNT, CDR2 YYREEE (reference sequence). Trimming removed 1 base from V and 4 bases from J; junction bases left unmatched: 7.

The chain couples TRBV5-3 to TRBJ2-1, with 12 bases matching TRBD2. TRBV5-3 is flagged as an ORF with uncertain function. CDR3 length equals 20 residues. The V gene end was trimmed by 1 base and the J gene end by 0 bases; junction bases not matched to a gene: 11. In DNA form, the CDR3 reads TGTGCCAGAAGCTTGAGAACTAGCGGGAGGCCGATTAGCTCCTACAATGAGCAGTTCTTC. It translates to CARSLRTSGRPISSYNEQFF.

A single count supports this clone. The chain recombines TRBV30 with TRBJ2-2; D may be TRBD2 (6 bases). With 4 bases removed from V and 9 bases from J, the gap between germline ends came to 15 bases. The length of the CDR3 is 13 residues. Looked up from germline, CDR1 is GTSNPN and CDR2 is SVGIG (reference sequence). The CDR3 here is CAWTSSGVRELFF. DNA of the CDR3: TGTGCCTGGACATCTTCGGGGGTGAGGGAGCTGTTTTTT.

CDR3 protein: CASSLYRGRRAFF. The CDR3 DNA follows: TGTGCCAGCAGTTTATATCGGGGCCGTCGAGCTTTCTTT. V and J are TRBV12-3 or TRBV12-4 and TRBJ1-1, with D perhaps TRBD1 (5 bases). V lost 2 bases and J lost 10, with 14 bases in between. The CDR3 length is 13 residues.

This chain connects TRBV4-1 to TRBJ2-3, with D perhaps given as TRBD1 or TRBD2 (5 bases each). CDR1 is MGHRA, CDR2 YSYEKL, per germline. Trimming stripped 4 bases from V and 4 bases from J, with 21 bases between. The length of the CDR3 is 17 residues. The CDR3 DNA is TGCGCCAGCAGCCGGAAGGGGTCCGGGACCACGGCAGATACGCAGTATTTT. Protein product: CASSRKGSGTTADTQYF.

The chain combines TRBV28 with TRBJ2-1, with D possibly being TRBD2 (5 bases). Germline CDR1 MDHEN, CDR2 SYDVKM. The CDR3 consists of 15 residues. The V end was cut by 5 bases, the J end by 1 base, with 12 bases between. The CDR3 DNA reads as TGTGCCAGCAGTCTGAGGGAGTGGTCCTACAATGAGCAGTTCTTC. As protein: CASSLREWSYNEQFF.

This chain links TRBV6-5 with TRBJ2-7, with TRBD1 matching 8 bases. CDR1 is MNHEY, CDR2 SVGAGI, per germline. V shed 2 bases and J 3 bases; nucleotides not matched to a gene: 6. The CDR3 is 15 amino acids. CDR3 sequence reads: CASSYRGTGHYEQYF. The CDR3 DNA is TGTGCCAGCAGTTACCGCGGGACAGGTCACTACGAGCAGTACTTC.

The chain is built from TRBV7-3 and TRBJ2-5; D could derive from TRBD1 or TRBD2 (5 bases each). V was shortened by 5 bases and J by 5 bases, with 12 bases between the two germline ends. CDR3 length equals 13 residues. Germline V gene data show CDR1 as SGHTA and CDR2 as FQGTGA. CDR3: CASSEGHLETQYF. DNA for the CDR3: TGTGCCAGCAGCGAGGGGCACTTGGAGACCCAGTACTTC.

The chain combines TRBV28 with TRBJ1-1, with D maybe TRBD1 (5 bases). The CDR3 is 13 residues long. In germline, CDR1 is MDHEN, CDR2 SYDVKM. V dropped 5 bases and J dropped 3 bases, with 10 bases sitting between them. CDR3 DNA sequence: TGTGCCAGCAGTCCAGGGAGCGACACTGAAGCTTTCTTT. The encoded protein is CASSPGSDTEAFF.